This T cell receptor (beta chain) was identified during a study of monozygotic twins with inflammatory bowel disease. Broader study findings: With others, IBD patients shared fewer clonotypes than healthy twins did, especially with disease activity.

In the case of this clonotype: Its antigen is undetermined.

The CDR3 covers 14 residues. The V gene's germline CDR1 is DFQATT and CDR2 SNEGSKA (reference sequence). TCRdb re-called the 5' RACE reads; every CDR3 protein appears as one record, without DNA. The sample is made up of about 160,000 distinct CDR3 sequences, and the top ten hold around 7% of it. The clonotype originates from a human donor with ulcerative colitis or Crohn's disease, or a healthy co-twin of an affected twin (not recorded which). What was sequenced was blood. J is TRBJ1-2 and V is TRBV20-1; without DNA, the TCRdb call of TRBD1 cannot be checked. This CDR3 is CSAPIPGQKYGYTF.